Below are 8 T cell receptor beta chains sequenced from a single sample in a study of PD-1 blockade in classical Hodgkin lymphoma. Time point of the sample: cycle 4 day 1 (C4D1), after more than five weeks of nivolumab. There was relapse after autologous stem cell transplantation in every patient, and there was variation in brentuximab vedotin exposure. TCRdb's copy holds only in-frame clones and misses some; the assay was immunoSEQ multiplex PCR. The sample lists 25,000 to 30,000 clones; around 80% were seen once. Specimen: peripheral blood mononuclear cells (PBMCs), collected before the fourth cycle of nivolumab. These receptors came from a human donor with classical Hodgkin lymphoma.

V usage is TRBV11-2 and J usage is TRBJ2-2; TRBD2 aligns across 13 bases. The CDR3 is made up of 16 amino acids. Germline assignment: CDR1 SGHAT and CDR2 FQNNGV. CDR3 loop: CGSGRLAGGNTGELFF. DNA of the CDR3: TGTGGAAGTGGCCGACTAGCGGGGGGGAACACCGGGGAGCTGTTTTTT.

The chain has TRBV4-1 and TRBJ1-1; possible D gene TRBD1, 6 bases. The V and J ends lost 1 base and 2 bases respectively, with 14 bases between them. The length of the CDR3 is 16 residues. Germline CDR1 reads MGHRA; CDR2 reads YSYEKL. CDR3 amino acids: CASSQASTTGNTEAFF. CDR3 sequence (DNA): TGCGCCAGCAGCCAAGCCTCTACGACAGGAAACACTGAAGCTTTCTTT.

The V call is TRBV7-9, the J call TRBJ2-3; D is ambiguous. Germline-derived CDR1 and CDR2 are SEHNR and FQNEAQ (reference sequence). With 5 bases removed from V and 4 bases from J, the gap between germline ends came to 13 bases. CDR3 length: 14 amino acids. CDR3 sequence (DNA): TGTGCCAGCAGCCCGGCTTTACGTTCAGATACGCAGTATTTT. As protein: CASSPALRSDTQYF. The whole variable domain, remainder taken from reference TRBV7-9 and TRBJ2-3, is DTGVSQNPRHKITKRGQNVTFRCDPISEHNRLYWYRQTLGQGPEFLTYFQNEAQLEKSRLLSDRFSAERPKGSFSTLEIQRTEQGDSAMYLCASSPALRSDTQYFGPGTRLTVL.

The V call is TRBV5-6, the J call TRBJ2-1; D might be TRBD1 (5 bases). Trimming took 4 bases from V and 4 from J, leaving 9 bases between them. From germline, CDR1 is SGHDT and CDR2 YYEEEE. The CDR3 consists of 13 residues. CDR3 sequence (DNA): TGTGCCAGCAGCCAGACAGTGTACAATGAGCAGTTCTTC. It yields the protein CASSQTVYNEQFF.

The genes are TRBV5-1 and TRBJ2-3; 7 nucleotides match TRBD1. This CDR3 has 16 amino acids. Losses at the gene ends were 0 bases for V and 2 bases for J; bases not matched to a gene: 6. CDR1 SGHRS and CDR2 YFSETQ come from the germline V gene. CDR3 sequence (DNA): TGCGCCAGCAGCTTGGGGGCCACAGGGGTCACAGATACGCAGTATTTT. The encoded protein is CASSLGATGVTDTQYF. The full variable domain, with the rest looked up from reference TRBV5-1 and TRBJ2-3, is KAGVTQTPRYLIKTRGQQVTLSCSPISGHRSVSWYQQTPGQGLQFLFEYFSETQRNKGNFPGRFSGRQFSNSRSEMNVSTLELGDSALYLCASSLGATGVTDTQYFGPGTRLTVL.

This sequence joins TRBV4-1 and TRBJ2-1; no clear D gene. This CDR3 is built from 13 residues. The V gene's germline CDR1 is MGHRA and CDR2 YSYEKL. The germline V and J ends were trimmed by 8 bases and 1 base, with 9 bases remaining between them. CDR3 sequence (DNA): TGCGCCAGCCGACCCGGGTCCTACAATGAGCAGTTCTTC. This translates into CASRPGSYNEQFF.

In its sample, this clone was seen a few times. V and J are TRBV13 and TRBJ1-2; 7 bases map to TRBD1. Germline V gives CDR1 PRHDT, CDR2 FYEKMQ (reference sequence). This CDR3 contains 14 residues. The V gene end was trimmed by 4 bases and the J gene end by 10 bases; junction bases not matched to a gene: 12. CDR3 DNA sequence: TGTGCCAGCAGCTCAAAGGACAGGTCCTTTCACTACACCTTC. Protein: CASSSKDRSFHYTF.

V gene TRBV30 combines with J gene TRBJ2-3; tentative D call: TRBD2 (7 bases). CDR1 and CDR2 (germline): GTSNPN, SVGIG (reference sequence). V lost 7 bases and J lost 7, with 18 bases in between. The CDR3 runs 13 residues. CDR3 loop: CASMGGPGHTQYF. DNA for the CDR3: TGTGCCTCCATGGGGGGGCCAGGACATACGCAGTATTTT. Looking up the rest from reference TRBV30 and TRBJ2-3 gives the full variable domain: SQTIHQWPATLVQPVGSPLSLECTVEGTSNPNLYWYRQAAGRGLQLLFYSVGIGQISSEVPQNLSASRPQDRQFILSSKKLLLSDSGFYLCASMGGPGHTQYFGPGTRLTVL.